These T cell receptor beta chains were read from a single sample in a study of blood T cell repertoires in COVID-19. The data were produced by immunoSEQ multiplex PCR, yet TCRdb's version contains in-frame clones alone and is incomplete. Among about 110,000 clones listed, 71% were seen once. Source material: peripheral blood. The origin of the receptors is a woman aged 40 to 55 with acute or convalescent COVID-19. CDR3s include the opening cysteine and the closing phenylalanine or tryptophan. A D gene is named only where the DNA matches it firmly. Expanded clones get a size class; other rows say once, few or many, or leave the size out.

v_gene,abundance,d_gene,j_gene,CDR3nt,CDR3aa
TRBV7-2,.,TRBD2,TRBJ2-3,TGTGCCAGCAGCTTAAGCGGGATGGGAACAGATACGCAGTATTTT,CASSLSGMGTDTQYF
TRBV27,.,.,TRBJ2-1,TGTGCCAGCAGTCTAACTCGAAGATACAATGAGCAGTTCTTC,CASSLTRRYNEQFF
TRBV12-3/TRBV12-4,.,.,TRBJ1-1,TGTGCCAGCAGTTTACAGGGTGGCACTGAAGCTTTCTTT,CASSLQGGTEAFF
TRBV28,few,TRBD1,TRBJ1-1,TGTGCCAGCAGCCGTGGACAGGGATGGACTGAAGCTTTCTTT,CASSRGQGWTEAFF
TRBV2,.,.,TRBJ1-1,TGTGCCAGCAGTGAAATCTGGAACACTGAAGCTTTCTTT,CASSEIWNTEAFF
TRBV6-2/TRBV6-3,.,.,TRBJ2-7,TGTGCCAGCAGTCGCAGTCCGACGCGGGGCGACTCCTACGAGCAGTACTTC,CASSRSPTRGDSYEQYF
TRBV14,.,.,TRBJ1-2,TGTGCCAGCAGCCGTCTAAACTATGGCTACACCTTC,CASSRLNYGYTF
TRBV20-1,.,.,TRBJ2-2,TGCAGTGCTAGTAGCGCTACCGGGGAGCTGTTTTTT,CSASSATGELFF
TRBV5-1,.,.,TRBJ1-2,TGCGCCAGCAGCTTGGAGTCCGCTACCCAAGGCTACACCTTC,CASSLESATQGYTF
TRBV7-2,.,TRBD1,TRBJ2-7,TGTGCCAGCAGCTTAGCGGCAGGGGGCTACGAGCAGTACTTC,CASSLAAGGYEQYF
TRBV5-1,.,.,TRBJ2-7,TGCGCCAGCAGCTTGGACCACGGGGTCTTCGAGCAGTACTTC,CASSLDHGVFEQYF
TRBV28,.,TRBD1,TRBJ1-5,TGTGCCAGCAGGACCGGGACAGGGGATAGCAATCAGCCCCAGCATTTT,CASRTGTGDSNQPQHF
TRBV5-1,.,.,TRBJ1-5,TGCGCCAGCAGCGCTGGCGGGAGCAATCAGCCCCAGCATTTT,CASSAGGSNQPQHF
TRBV4-1,once,.,TRBJ2-1,TGCGCCAGCAGGGAGGGATCCTACAATGAGCAGTTCTTC,CASREGSYNEQFF
TRBV12-3/TRBV12-4,.,.,TRBJ2-5,TGTGCCAGCAGTTCGGACAGACAAGAGACCCAGTACTTC,CASSSDRQETQYF
TRBV4-1,many,.,TRBJ2-3,TGCGCCAGCAGCCAAGCCCGGACAGTAAGCGGCACAGATACGCAGTATTTT,CASSQARTVSGTDTQYF
TRBV2,few,TRBD2,TRBJ2-5,TGTGCCATCGGGACTAGTGGTCTCCCAGAGACCCAGTACTTC,CAIGTSGLPETQYF
TRBV28,few,.,TRBJ2-7,TGTGCCAGCAGTTCTCCGCGGGACAGACTATCCTACGAGCAGTACTTC,CASSSPRDRLSYEQYF
TRBV7-9,.,.,TRBJ1-3,TGTGCCAGCAGAACAGGGTCAAACACCATATATTTT,CASRTGSNTIYF
TRBV11-2,few,TRBD1,TRBJ1-5,TGTGCCAGCAGCTTAGGACAGGGGATCGTTCGCAATCAGCCCCAGCATTTT,CASSLGQGIVRNQPQHF
TRBV15,.,.,TRBJ2-5,TGTGCCACCAGCTCCCGAGGGGGTGGGGAGACCCAGTACTTC,CATSSRGGGETQYF
TRBV20-1,.,.,TRBJ2-7,TGCAGTGCTAGTTTTAGTCTGGGCATGGACGAGCAGTACTTC,CSASFSLGMDEQYF
TRBV12-2,.,.,TRBJ2-3,TGTGCAAGTCGCTTCATGACTAGAGCTAGCACAGATACGCAGTATTTT,CASRFMTRASTDTQYF
TRBV29-1,.,TRBD1,TRBJ2-5,TGCAGCGTTGAGGCAGGGGGTTCGCAGGCGGTTGAAGAGACCCAGTACTTC,CSVEAGGSQAVEETQYF
TRBV27,.,.,TRBJ2-3,TGTGCCAGCAGTTTGTACCTAGCCCCGACTGACACAGATACGCAGTATTTT,CASSLYLAPTDTDTQYF
TRBV6-6,.,.,TRBJ2-1,TGTGCCAGCGAACAGGACTCCTACAATGAGCAGTTCTTC,CASEQDSYNEQFF
TRBV30,.,TRBD1,TRBJ1-2,TGTGCCTGGAGACGGGACAGGGCAATTAACTATGGCTACACCTTC,CAWRRDRAINYGYTF
TRBV28,.,TRBD1,TRBJ1-2,TGTGCCAGCAGCCTACCCTCTCGACAGGGGAATGGCTACACCTTC,CASSLPSRQGNGYTF
TRBV7-2,few,.,TRBJ2-5,TGTGCCAGCAGCTTAAGCGTTACCGGGGGTCAAGAGACCCAGTACTTC,CASSLSVTGGQETQYF
TRBV6-2/TRBV6-3,once,TRBD1,TRBJ1-5,TGTGCCAGCAGTCCCGAGGGACAGGGGAGCCAGCCCCAGCATTTT,CASSPEGQGSQPQHF
TRBV7-3,.,.,TRBJ2-1,TGTGCCAGCAGCTTAATCGCCGGGACTCTAAGGAATGAGCAGTTCTTC,CASSLIAGTLRNEQFF